Listed below are T cell receptor beta chains from one sample, sequenced in a study of human T cells and chemical hapten exposure. From the RACE reads, TCRdb called clonotypes with MiXCR, one entry per CDR3 protein. Here the sample spans a few hundred thousand distinct CDR3 sequences, about 5% being singletons. This sample comprised whole blood, obtained in connection with sensitization to the hapten diphenylcyclopropenone (DPC). These receptors came from a woman aged 18 to 35 with alopecia areata. Some clones in this sample may be carry-over from other donors' samples. Both conserved end residues are part of each CDR3. A D gene is named only where the DNA matches it firmly. Size is stated for part of the rows, as once, few or many counts, or as a class when the clone is expanded.

J gene | D gene | V gene | clone size | CDR3 DNA | CDR3 protein
TRBJ1-2 | . | TRBV27 | . | TGTGCCAGCCGTTGGGCCTATGGCTACACCTTC | CASRWAYGYTF
TRBJ1-1 | . | TRBV3-1 | . | TGTGCCAGCAGCCAAGTCGTAGGGGTTGACACTGAAGCTTTCTTT | CASSQVVGVDTEAFF
TRBJ2-5 | . | TRBV7-9 | . | TGTGCCAGCAGCTTAAGGCCCGAGATGGAGACCCAGTACTTC | CASSLRPEMETQYF
TRBJ2-7 | . | TRBV4-3 | many | TGCGCCAGCAGCCAAGACCTCAACGACGAGCAGTACTTC | CASSQDLNDEQYF
TRBJ2-1 | . | TRBV10-3 | few | TGTGCCATCTCCGGCCGGGACACCAACTACAATGAGCAGTTCTTC | CAISGRDTNYNEQFF
TRBJ2-2 | TRBD1 | TRBV24-1 | few | TGTGCCACCAGTGATAATGACAGGGACACCGGGGAGCTGTTTTTT | CATSDNDRDTGELFF
TRBJ1-4 | . | TRBV12-3/TRBV12-4 | . | TGTGCCAGCAGGAACCCGGGGTCTCCTGAAAAACTGTTTTTT | CASRNPGSPEKLFF
TRBJ2-2 | . | TRBV20-1 | . | TGCAGTGCTAGAGATGTCGGGGGCGGGGACACCGGGGAGCTGTTTTTT | CSARDVGGGDTGELFF
TRBJ1-2 | . | TRBV6-5 | . | TGTGCCAGCCGAAGGGGGAATCAGAATGGCTACACCTTC | CASRRGNQNGYTF
TRBJ2-7 | . | TRBV11-3 | many | TGTGCCAGCAGCCAAGGGCCCTTCTACGAGCAGTACTTC | CASSQGPFYEQYF
TRBJ1-3 | TRBD1 | TRBV7-9 | few | TGTGCCAGCAGCTTAGCTACATCGGGACAGGGTTTAAACACCATATATTTT | CASSLATSGQGLNTIYF
TRBJ1-4 | . | TRBV29-1 | many | TGCAGCGTTGGAGGGACACCGAATGAAAAACTGTTTTTT | CSVGGTPNEKLFF
TRBJ2-6 | TRBD1 | TRBV29-1 | many | TGCAGCGTTCGGGACAGGGGGCGCGGGGCCAACGTCCTGACTTTC | CSVRDRGRGANVLTF
TRBJ2-2 | . | TRBV24-1 | few | TGTGCCACCAGTCCCGGGGCCGCGAACACCGGGGAGCTGTTTTTT | CATSPGAANTGELFF
TRBJ2-7 | . | TRBV28 | . | TGTGCCACCGCCGACCGCGCCCTCTCCTACGAGCAGTACTTC | CATADRALSYEQYF
TRBJ2-3 | TRBD2 | TRBV4-3 | . | TGCGCCAGCAGCCAAGCCACCGGGACTATCACAGATACGCAGTATTTT | CASSQATGTITDTQYF
TRBJ1-5 | . | TRBV5-8 | many | TGTGCCAGCAGCTTGGATTTCGGGGGAGTGGAGCAGCCCCAGCATTTT | CASSLDFGGVEQPQHF
TRBJ1-2 | . | TRBV20-1 | few | TGCAGTGCTAGAGGAGCCGGACTGCGGGGGAATGGCTACACCTTC | CSARGAGLRGNGYTF
TRBJ1-1 | TRBD1 | TRBV5-5 | . | TGTGCCAGCAGCAATTTACAGGGGACTGAAGCTTTCTTT | CASSNLQGTEAFF
TRBJ2-5 | . | TRBV5-1 | few | TGCGCCAGCAGCTCCGGACCAAGGCCCCAAGAGACCCAGTACTTC | CASSSGPRPQETQYF
TRBJ2-2 | . | TRBV6-2/TRBV6-3 | . | TGTGCCAGCAGTCCCCAACCCACAGGGTGGGACACCGGGGAGCTGTTTTTT | CASSPQPTGWDTGELFF
TRBJ1-5 | . | TRBV5-1 | . | TGCGCCAACACGAATCAGCCCCAGCATTTT | CANTNQPQHF
TRBJ1-2 | . | TRBV3-1 | . | TGTGCCAGCAGCCAAGATATTGGCAGATCTGTTTATGGCTACACCTTC | CASSQDIGRSVYGYTF
TRBJ1-2 | TRBD1 | TRBV12-3/TRBV12-4 | many | TGTGCCAGCAGTTTCGGCAGGGGGTCCCAGAACTATGGCTACACCTTC | CASSFGRGSQNYGYTF
TRBJ1-2 | TRBD1 | TRBV19 | . | TGTGCCAGTAGTACCGCGGGGACAGGGGATCTCTATGGCTACACCTTC | CASSTAGTGDLYGYTF
TRBJ2-3 | TRBD2 | TRBV12-3/TRBV12-4 | . | TGTGCCAGCAGTTTAAGAGGAAGCGGGGGGGCGCGGCAGTATTTT | CASSLRGSGGARQYF
TRBJ2-6 | . | TRBV7-6 | many | TGTGCCAGTAGCCCCGGGGGCGGGGCTGGGGCCAACGTCCTGACTTTC | CASSPGGGAGANVLTF
TRBJ2-1 | . | TRBV9 | . | TGTGCCAGCAGCGTAGAGGGGGGCCCCTACAATGAGCAGTTCTTC | CASSVEGGPYNEQFF
TRBJ1-1 | . | TRBV3-1 | . | TGTGCCAGCAGCCAAGATCCGGGCAGGTCCGGAAGCACTGAAGCTTTCTTT | CASSQDPGRSGSTEAFF
TRBJ1-2 | TRBD1 | TRBV4-2 | many | TGTGCCAGCAGCCAAGAAGAGGACAGGAACCTTTTTTCCTATGGCTACACCTTC | CASSQEEDRNLFSYGYTF
TRBJ2-1 | TRBD2 | TRBV19 | many | TGTGCCAGTAGGGGACTAGCGGGGGCGGGTGAGCAGTTCTTC | CASRGLAGAGEQFF
TRBJ1-6 | TRBD1 | TRBV6-5 | many | TGTGCCAGCAGTTACTCGGACAGGGGAGGGTCACCCCTCCACTTT | CASSYSDRGGSPLHF
TRBJ2-1 | TRBD1 | TRBV15 | many | TGTGCCACCAGCAGAGACTATGGGGCGGGACAGGGGACCGATGAGCAGTTCTTC | CATSRDYGAGQGTDEQFF
TRBJ1-1 | TRBD1 | TRBV4-2 | few | TGTGCCAGCAGCCAATTCATGACAGGGTACATGAACACTGAAGCTTTCTTT | CASSQFMTGYMNTEAFF
TRBJ2-7 | TRBD1 | TRBV11-2 | many | TGTGCCAGCAGCGGGACAGGGTACGAGCAGTACTTC | CASSGTGYEQYF
TRBJ2-3 | TRBD2 | TRBV29-1 | many | TGCAGCGTTGACTGGCTAGCGGGGGGCACAGATACGCAGTATTTT | CSVDWLAGGTDTQYF
TRBJ1-1 | . | TRBV12-3/TRBV12-4 | few | TGTGCCAGCCAAACCCGGGCCAGGGCCTACACTGAAGCTTTCTTT | CASQTRARAYTEAFF
TRBJ1-4 | . | TRBV7-2 | many | TGTGCCAGCAGCTTTCTGGGCCTCCGTGAAAAACTGTTTTTT | CASSFLGLREKLFF
TRBJ2-3 | . | TRBV27 | many | TGTGCCAGCAGATATGTGGGGGGGGCCGGGATGACAGATACGCAGTATTTT | CASRYVGGAGMTDTQYF
TRBJ1-5 | . | TRBV7-8 | many | TGTGCCAGCAGCTTAGGGGGACAAAGCAATCAGCCCCAGCATTTT | CASSLGGQSNQPQHF
TRBJ1-1 | . | TRBV28 | many | TGTGCCAGCAGCCTAATCAGGGGTCTGTCTCGCACTGAAGCTTTCTTT | CASSLIRGLSRTEAFF
TRBJ1-6 | TRBD1 | TRBV7-9 | few | TGTGCCAGCAGCTCCCTAGGGAGACAGGGTACTATCTTCATGAGATCACCCCTCCACTTT | CASSSLGRQGTIFMRSPLHF